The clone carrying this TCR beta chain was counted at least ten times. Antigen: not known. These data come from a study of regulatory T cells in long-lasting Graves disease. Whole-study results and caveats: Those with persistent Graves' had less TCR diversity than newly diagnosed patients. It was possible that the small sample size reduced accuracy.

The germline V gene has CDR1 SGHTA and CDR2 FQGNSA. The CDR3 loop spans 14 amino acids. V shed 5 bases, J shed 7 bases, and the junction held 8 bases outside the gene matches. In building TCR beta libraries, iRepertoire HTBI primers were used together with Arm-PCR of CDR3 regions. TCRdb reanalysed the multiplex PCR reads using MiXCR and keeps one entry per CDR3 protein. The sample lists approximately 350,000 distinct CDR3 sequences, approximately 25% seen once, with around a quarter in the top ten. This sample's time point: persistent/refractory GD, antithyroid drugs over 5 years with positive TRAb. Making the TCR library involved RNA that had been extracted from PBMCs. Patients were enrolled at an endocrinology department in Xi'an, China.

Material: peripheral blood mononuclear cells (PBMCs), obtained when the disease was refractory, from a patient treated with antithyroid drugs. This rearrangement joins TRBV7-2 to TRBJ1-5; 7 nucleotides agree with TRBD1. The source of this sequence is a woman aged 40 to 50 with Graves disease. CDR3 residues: CASSQGTAGQPQHF. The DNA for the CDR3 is TGTGCCAGCAGCCAAGGGACAGCCGGGCAGCCCCAGCATTTT.